The source of this T cell receptor beta chain is a study of cytomegalovirus exposure and HLA in healthy donors (dated by TCRdb to about 2017). Concerning the study at large: An earlier analysis of several hundred of the donors reported more than 250 Gb of sequence data and some 120 million unique TCR beta sequences from some 180 million T cells. Of the approximately 400 genotyped donors, approximately 82% fell in the genetic ancestry cluster associated with self-reported Caucasian donors. All discovery cohort repertoires had been generated on a single sequencing platform. Donor age, sex, ethnicity and CMV serostatus were compiled alongside the repertoire data. HLA typing included class I and class II loci at four-digit resolution. A later genetic analysis used genome-wide SNP genotypes for about 60% of the roughly 700 donors, treating that subset as a discovery cohort. Rather than using new phenotypic data, the later analysis identified candidate immune exposures from TCR beta sequences and from how often those sequences occurred across donors. A later analysis re-examined previously published TCR beta repertoires from over 500 donors and added high-resolution HLA genotyping to investigate patterns of TCR occurrence. Besides the first cohort of hundreds of subjects, a separate validation cohort made up of 120 different subjects was used. An earlier analysis of some 500 of the donors used high-throughput TCR beta sequencing to judge whether each TCR beta V gene segment behaved as functional or pseudogenic. On average, 235,054 unique TCR beta nucleotide sequences were sequenced per donor among more than 350 genotyped donors of the cohort, with roughly 18% of those sequences being non-productive. The study combined high-throughput TCR immunosequencing, statistical association of individual TCRs with disease status, and machine learning to predict cytomegalovirus infection status. Roughly five DR-DQ haplotypes were handled as single units for association and clustering because linkage in the cohort was strong. An early release that covered approximately 600 HLA-typed donors contained 250 to 350 gigabases of sequencing data and 70 million to 100 million unique TCR sequences. The study aimed to test whether signatures of past pathogen exposure could be identified by cataloging public T cell receptors. Typing coverage differed by locus: A, B, C, DRB1 and DQB1 were typed in roughly 620-630 donors, DQA1 in roughly 510, DPA1 in 600 to 610, and DPB1 in 400 to 480. Using immunosequencing, the study profiled T cell repertoires from 666 subjects and related those repertoires to cytomegalovirus serostatus.

Libraries were constructed by the immunoSEQ multiplex PCR assay. The multiplex PCR relied on a mix of 60 forward primers for TCR Vbeta segments and 13 reverse primers for TCR Jbeta segments. The CDR3 region of rearranged TCR beta genes was amplified from genomic DNA by a multiplex PCR assay. The amplified TCR beta libraries were sequenced on the Illumina HiSeq System as 87-base-pair reads. Processing in the source paper ran as follows. Across the 700 or so repertoires, a later analysis counted some 80 million unique TCR beta chains, approximately 10 million of which were shared by at least two donors. Raw reads were error-corrected and collapsed into unique sequences by a nearest-neighbor algorithm in which closely related sequences were merged to remove PCR and sequencing errors. CDR3 sequences were aligned to IMGT reference sequences to assign V, D and J gene segments. For a sequence to be retained, a match of at least six nucleotides to both a V gene segment and a J gene segment was required. A rearrangement counted as productive if the CDR3 had no stop codons and remained in frame with V and J, and every other rearrangement counted as non-productive. CDR3 was defined by IMGT convention, running from the second conserved V-encoded cysteine to the conserved J-encoded phenylalanine. The earlier analysis of fewer than 750 of the donors excluded sequences that lacked an unambiguous match to a single V gene segment. In an earlier analysis of a few hundred of the donors, V segments were called functional above 56.7% productive rearrangements and were called segregating when the between-donor standard deviation exceeded 5%. A statistical classification framework was built to diagnose cytomegalovirus status from the catalog of TCR beta chain sequences. In a later analysis, V and J genes were assigned by comparing TCR nucleotide sequences against IMGT/GENE-DB human TR gene sequences. A later analysis assigned CDR3 sequences and most-parsimonious VDJ recombination scenarios with the TCRdist pipeline. A later analysis defined each TCR beta chain by its CDR3 amino acid sequence plus V-gene family, and excluded reads lacking a unique V-gene family. A later analysis removed several hundred highly shared, low-generation-probability nucleotide sequences to deal with suspected cross-contamination and a sequencing artifact. In a later analysis, a clonal expansion index for each public chain was calculated from normalized within-repertoire ranks of inferred template counts. Generation probabilities in a later analysis came from a VDJ recombination model fitted to out-of-frame rearrangements, and those results were checked against IGoR. A later analysis scored TCR-TCR, TCR-HLA and TCR-CMV co-occurrence with hypergeometric tests, applying a repertoire-size bias correction to TCR pairs. To estimate false discovery rates, a later analysis permuted the HLA or CMV assignments 20 times. In a later analysis, co-occurring TCRs were grouped using DBSCAN, and TCRdist sequence similarity was added for clustering within HLA-allele-positive subsets. Repertoires with fewer than 30,000 or more than 120,000 public chains, plus five repertoires with anomalous nucleotide sharing, were excluded from co-occurrence clustering. In TCRdb, the immuneACCESS table is reduced to in-frame sequences with V and J assigned. These tables do not hold every clone; where another copy was compared, an unresolved V gene accounts for under half, and the others remain unexplained. V, J and clone size are those of that table, while D and trimming were read from the DNA. For this sample there are over 90,000 clones; roughly three quarters appear just once. Of the sample, 15% to 20% is held by the ten largest clones.

The cohort comprised some 680 healthy bone marrow donors. At the time of sampling, every cohort member was nominally healthy, though immune exposures that went unrecorded were likely present. The donor was CMV seropositive and belonged to the group of some 290 seropositive cohort members. A peripheral blood sample was provided by each donor, and peripheral blood mononuclear cells were used for TCR beta sequencing. Genomic DNA was extracted from the blood cell samples with the Qiagen DNeasy Blood Extraction Kit. V is cut by 2 bases and J by 5 bases, and the space between the germline ends is 21 bases. Via the germline V gene, CDR1 is LGHNA and CDR2 YNFKEQ. The CDR3 spans 17 residues, from the cysteine through the phenylalanine. The sequence is cut down to CDR3 DNA, 51 bases in frame from base 1. The paper's findings and limits, for the study overall: The presence/absence analyses assumed that sequencing depth was roughly uniform across donors, and that assumption may not be true. According to the authors, the approach could potentially be generalized to other disease states and immunological phenotypes. In a later genetic analysis, a missense DCLRE1C variant was associated with V-gene and J-gene trimming of TCR beta chains, and the association was replicated in an independent cohort. A further reported finding was that TCR beta sequences accurately predicted the HLA-A and HLA-B alleles for most subjects in the first cohort. While some public TCRs were present in many individuals, most TCR sequences turned up only very rarely across donors. According to a later analysis, most CMV-associated TCR beta chains appeared to be HLA-restricted, and the HLA associations seemed to be driven largely by CMV exposure. The classifier was reported to diagnose cytomegalovirus status with high specificity and sensitivity in both the original and validation cohorts. A group of highly shared sequence variants was considered likely to be a technical artifact of the sequencing pipeline. Linkage disequilibrium might explain the correlated functional status among segregating V segments, but an unknown experimental factor could not be ruled out. The study listed approximately 150 TCR beta chains as associated with cytomegalovirus. In this cohort, only TCR beta chains were sequenced, and detectable features were limited by the absence of alpha or paired-chain data. Compared with the roughly 700-donor mean, donors in an Asian-associated ancestry cluster had fewer N-insertions in productive TCRs, according to a later genetic analysis. In a later analysis, HLA-associated TCR beta chains showed more clonal expansion and lower generation probabilities than non-associated chains that were equally common. A later analysis associated approximately 17,000 TCR beta sequences with specific HLA alleles at a false discovery rate of 0.05. Immune exposure information for the cohort was limited to CMV serostatus. Because the 87-base-pair reads could not distinguish some IMGT-functional V segments, including TRBV6-2 and TRBV6-3, those segments were excluded. According to a later analysis, parvovirus B19, influenza, CMV and Epstein-Barr virus appeared linked to several top co-occurrence clusters. A few of the identified cytomegalovirus-associated TCR beta chains were confirmed in vitro to be specific for cytomegalovirus antigens. In a later analysis, the rate of TCR association differed among HLA loci, with DRB1 alleles having the most associated TCRs and HLA-C alleles having the fewest. Because HLA typing was unavailable for some donors at each locus, only the typed subset was used in association tests. In an earlier analysis of some 640 of the donors, most TCR beta V segments were observed in productive rearrangements about 90% or about 30% of the time, broadly matching IMGT annotations. Because counts were too low, fewer than 20 rarely observed V segments, including chromosome 9 orphons, were excluded from the earlier analysis of 587 of the donors. Strong co-occurrence of HLA alleles, especially DR and DQ, made assigning TCR associations to individual alleles difficult.

Regarding this clone: Which antigen it targets is not known. No base-level quality is on record; no much larger clone is a single base apart.

The TCR sequence derives from a woman aged 55-69 years in good health and CMV-seropositive. The rearrangement combines TRBV4-2 with TRBJ2-5; the D gene is perhaps TRBD2, from 6 matching bases. The sample was PBMCs. The DNA sequence is as follows: TGTGCCAGCAGCCAATCGGAGGGAAACCAACAGTGGGAGACCCAGTACTTC. This gives the protein CASSQSEGNQQWETQYF.